The 13 T cell receptor beta chains listed next were all sequenced from one sample in a study of blood T cell repertoires in COVID-19. Repertoires were generated with immunoSEQ multiplex PCR, while TCRdb's copy carries only in-frame clones and drops some. This table has 300,000 to 450,000 clones, more than 80% appearing once. The sample consisted of PBMCs or T cells enriched from blood (not recorded which). The source is a man between 18 and 35 years old who had recovered from COVID-19.

This clone is a singleton in its sample. The chain employs TRBV11-2 and TRBJ2-7; a possible D gene is TRBD1 (6 bases). Per the germline V gene, CDR1 is SGHAT and CDR2 is FQNNGV. CDR3 length: 15 amino acids. V lost 5 bases and J 2 bases, leaving 16 bases between the germline ends. CDR3 region: CASSIRTVTTYEQYF. DNA of the CDR3: TGTGCCAGCAGCATTCGGACAGTGACTACCTACGAGCAGTACTTC.

This chain uses TRBV3-1 (or the pseudogene TRBV3-2) with TRBJ1-2; 10 bases are shared with TRBD1. CDR1 and CDR2 from the germline V gene are LGHDT and YNNKEL (reference sequence). The V gene end was trimmed by 2 bases and the J gene end by 6 bases; junction bases not matched to a gene: 3. The CDR3 loop spans 14 amino acids. The CDR3 coding sequence is TGTGCCAGCAGCCAACCGGGACAGGGGCATGGCTACACCTTC. Translation gives CASSQPGQGHGYTF.

The chain employs TRBV11-2 and TRBJ2-3, with a possible D match to TRBD1 (5 bases). Between the trimmed V and J ends, which lost 2 bases and 5 bases, there was a span of 11 bases. CDR1 and CDR2 from the germline V gene are SGHAT and FQNNGV. The CDR3 is made up of 14 amino acids. The CDR3 bases are TGTGCCAGCAGCTTAACTTCCAGGGTAGATACGCAGTATTTT. It translates to CASSLTSRVDTQYF.

The gene calls are TRBV4-2 and TRBJ2-7; D not resolved. Germline CDR1 reads LGHNA; CDR2 reads YNFKEQ. Trimming cost V 2 bases and J 2 bases, with 13 bases left between them. The CDR3 extends over 15 amino acids. CDR3 residues: CASSQRHEDPYEQYF. CDR3 nucleotide sequence: TGTGCCAGCAGCCAAAGACACGAAGATCCCTACGAGCAGTACTTC.

This clone was detected a few times. Other DNA sequences in the sample encode the same CDR3. The chain has TRBV10-1 and TRBJ2-7; tentatively, D is TRBD2 (6 bases). V lost 2 bases and J lost 1, with 6 bases in between. The CDR3 length is 13 residues. CDR1 and CDR2 (germline): WNHNN, SYGVQD (reference sequence). The CDR3 region has the DNA TGCGCCAGCAGTGAGGGGGGGTCCTACGAGCAGTACTTC. This translates into CASSEGGSYEQYF.

The rearrangement joins TRBV3-1 (or the pseudogene TRBV3-2) to TRBJ1-2; the D is unclear. This CDR3 region has 16 residues. From germline, CDR1 is LGHDT and CDR2 YNNKEL (reference sequence). V lost 1 base and J 4 bases, leaving 16 bases between the germline ends. The CDR3 coding sequence is TGTGCCAGCAGCCAAGCAGACCCGGGGTTTGGCTATGGCTACACCTTC. It yields the protein CASSQADPGFGYGYTF.

This chain uses TRBV11-2 with TRBJ2-1; 9 bases agree with TRBD2. Per germline, CDR1 SGHAT and CDR2 FQNNGV. The junction had 2 bases not matched to a gene; V was cut back by 1 base and J by 4 bases. This CDR3 is 15 amino acids long. The CDR3 DNA sequence: TGTGCCAGCAGCTTAGGACTAGCGGTGTACAATGAGCAGTTCTTC. The encoded protein is CASSLGLAVYNEQFF.

The genes are TRBV11-2 and TRBJ2-3; D not resolved. Trimming cost V 1 base and J 0 bases, with 11 bases left between them. Germline values: CDR1 SGHAT, CDR2 FQNNGV. This CDR3 has 16 amino acids. The CDR3 DNA follows: TGTGCCAGCAGCTTAGTTTTTCGTCAGAGCACAGATACGCAGTATTTT. It translates to CASSLVFRQSTDTQYF.

The chain couples TRBV15 to TRBJ2-7; D perhaps matches TRBD2 (5 bases). The V gene lost 0 bases and the J gene lost 4 bases, with 10 bases spanning the gap. Looked up from germline, CDR1 is LNHNV and CDR2 is YYDKDF (reference sequence). The CDR3 length is 14 residues. The CDR3 DNA follows: TGTGCCACCAGCAGAGACCCTTCGGGGTACGAGCAGTACTTC. This sequence encodes CATSRDPSGYEQYF. Drawing the rest from reference TRBV15 and TRBJ2-7, the complete variable domain is DAMVIQNPRYQVTQFGKPVTLSCSQTLNHNVMYWYQQKSSQAPKLLFHYYDKDFNNEADTPDNFQSRRPNTSFCFLDIRSPGLGDTAMYLCATSRDPSGYEQYFGPGTRLTVT.

This chain joins TRBV5-1 and TRBJ1-2; D gene unclear. This CDR3 comprises 13 residues. V was pared by 0 bases and J by 8 bases, with 11 bases between. CDR1 and CDR2 from the germline V gene are SGHRS and YFSETQ. CDR3 coding DNA: TGCGCCAGCAGCTTGGTGGGTCGGGTCGGCTACACCTTC. Translated: CASSLVGRVGYTF.

This clone occurred a few times. This sequence joins TRBV2 and TRBJ1-3, with TRBD1 as a possible D gene (5 bases). The germline V gene has CDR1 SNHLY and CDR2 FYNNEI. Trimming removed 6 bases at V and 3 bases at J, with 9 bases between. CDR3 length equals 13 residues. The chain's CDR3 is CASRQGFGNTIYF. The CDR3, as DNA: TGTGCCAGCAGGCAGGGCTTTGGAAACACCATATATTTT.

V is TRBV5-1 and J is TRBJ1-6; TRBD1 matches at 9 bases. This CDR3 comprises 16 residues. Germline-derived CDR1 and CDR2 are SGHRS and YFSETQ. V lost 5 bases, J lost 8 bases, and 11 bases stayed unmatched. The CDR3 reads CASSMGGQGIYSPLHF. The CDR3 region has the DNA TGCGCCAGCAGTATGGGCGGACAGGGGATTTATTCACCCCTCCACTTT.

The V gene is TRBV7-3, the J gene TRBJ2-2; TRBD2 aligns across 8 bases. CDR3 length: 17 amino acids. Germline lookup yields CDR1 SGHTA and CDR2 FQGTGA. The trim removed 1 base at V and 5 bases at J, leaving 9 bases unmatched. The chain's CDR3 is CASSLIGAGARTGELFF. The CDR3 nucleotides read TGTGCCAGCAGCTTAATAGGAGCGGGAGCTAGAACCGGGGAGCTGTTTTTT.